The 29 T cell receptor beta chains given below trace back to one sample, sequenced in a study of T cell responses to AZD1222 COVID-19 vaccine (dated by TCRdb to the early 2020s). The library was generated by the immunoSEQ multiplex PCR assay. In its TCRdb copy, this immuneACCESS table keeps in-frame sequences only and misses some clones. Where compared with another copy, unresolved V genes explain less than half of these, and the others have no known cause. Recorded for this sample are about 77,000 clones; roughly 90% of them occurred a single time. The top ten hold roughly 5% of the sample. The time point label, read with the paper, signifies: about 28 days (+/-7) after the second vaccine dose. Sequenced material: peripheral blood, taken 28 days after the second AZD1222 dose. Every receptor here comes from an adult who received the AZD1222 COVID-19 vaccine.

This clone was seen more than once but under ten times. The chain links TRBV5-6 to TRBJ2-3, with D possibly matching TRBD1 (5 bases). Trimming removed 0 bases from V and 4 bases from J, with 18 bases in between. Germline V gives CDR1 SGHDT, CDR2 YYEEEE. This CDR3 is 17 amino acids long. The CDR3 sequence: CASSLGDSPLGADTQYF. CDR3 DNA: TGTGCCAGCAGCTTGGGCGACTCGCCCCTAGGGGCAGATACGCAGTATTTT.

The chain employs TRBV5-1 and TRBJ2-7, with D unresolved. V lost 3 bases and J lost 3, with 13 bases in between. This CDR3 has 14 residues. Germline V gene lookup returns CDR1 SGHRS and CDR2 YFSETQ. CDR3 bases: TGCGCCAGCAGCTCCGACCATTTAAGCTACGAGCAGTACTTC. This gives the protein CASSSDHLSYEQYF.

This clone was detected once. J is TRBJ1-2 and V is TRBV19; possibly TRBD1 for D (5 bases). V lost 3 bases and J lost 7, with 18 bases in between. Germline values: CDR1 LNHDA, CDR2 SQIVND (reference sequence). The length of the CDR3 is 15 residues. The CDR3 reads CASSIDRDGGAGYTF. Written as DNA, the CDR3 is TGTGCCAGTAGTATCGATCGGGACGGTGGGGCTGGCTACACCTTC.

The J gene is TRBJ1-1, the V gene TRBV14; D is possibly TRBD1 (5 bases). The CDR3 covers 13 residues. V lost 4 bases and J 3 bases, leaving 9 bases between the germline ends. Germline CDR1 reads SGHDN; CDR2 reads FVKESK. In DNA form, the CDR3 reads TGTGCCAGCAGCCTGGGGCTGTACACTGAAGCTTTCTTT. Translated, it gives CASSLGLYTEAFF.

V usage is TRBV9 and J usage is TRBJ2-1; 8 positions match TRBD2. The CDR3 covers 16 residues. CDR1 and CDR2 (germline): SGDLS, YYNGEE. V trimming: 1 base; J trimming: 5 bases; junction bases outside the gene matches: 8. DNA of the CDR3: TGTGCCAGCAGCGTACAGCTAGCGGGCTTGAACAATGAGCAGTTCTTC. It yields the protein CASSVQLAGLNNEQFF.

This chain uses TRBV15 with TRBJ2-7, with D perhaps TRBD1 (6 bases). Trimming stripped 0 bases from V and 4 bases from J, with 10 bases between. The CDR3 has 14 residues. Per the germline V gene, CDR1 is LNHNV and CDR2 is YYDKDF (reference sequence). The CDR3 spells CATSRDQGGYEQYF. The CDR3 DNA follows: TGTGCCACCAGCAGAGATCAAGGGGGATACGAGCAGTACTTC.

The V call is TRBV27, the J call TRBJ1-6; no definite D call. V was shortened by 5 bases and J by 9 bases, with 14 bases between the two germline ends. This CDR3 has 14 amino acids. The germline gives CDR1 MNHEY, CDR2 SMNVEV (reference sequence). The CDR3 sequence is CASSPSRWGSPLHF. The DNA of the CDR3 is TGTGCCAGCAGTCCGTCCCGATGGGGTTCACCCCTCCACTTT.

The rearrangement joins TRBV20-1 to TRBJ2-1; D is perhaps TRBD2 (5 bases). V was shortened by 3 bases and J by 0 bases, with 9 bases between the two germline ends. Germline loops: CDR1 DFQATT, CDR2 SNEGSKA (reference sequence). CDR3 length equals 14 residues. CDR3 amino acids: CSASLGSSYNEQFF. The CDR3 DNA follows: TGCAGTGCTAGTTTGGGGAGCTCCTACAATGAGCAGTTCTTC.

The chain carries TRBV9 and TRBJ2-1; D might be TRBD2 (5 bases). The CDR3 runs 16 residues. Germline loops: CDR1 SGDLS, CDR2 YYNGEE. The V end was cut by 5 bases, the J end by 0 bases, with 15 bases between. The CDR3 region is CASSGESGFSYNEQFF. CDR3 nucleotide sequence: TGTGCCAGCAGTGGGGAGAGCGGCTTCTCCTACAATGAGCAGTTCTTC. The full variable domain, with the rest looked up from reference TRBV9 and TRBJ2-1, is DSGVTQTPKHLITATGQRVTLRCSPRSGDLSVYWYQQSLDQGLQFLIQYYNGEERAKGNILERFSAQQFPDLHSELNLSSLELGDSALYFCASSGESGFSYNEQFFGPGTRLTVL.

The rearrangement joins TRBV24-1 to TRBJ2-4, with D perhaps matching TRBD1 or TRBD2 (5 bases each). V lost 0 bases and J 3 bases, leaving 8 bases between the germline ends. Germline loops: CDR1 KGHDR, CDR2 SFDVKD. CDR3 length: 15 residues. For the CDR3, the DNA is TGTGCCACCAGTGATTTGGTGGGGGACAAAAACATTCAGTACTTC. Translating gives CATSDLVGDKNIQYF.

The V and J genes are TRBV29-1 and TRBJ2-7, with TRBD2 matching over 7 bases. This CDR3 comprises 13 residues. V gave up 6 bases and J gave up 6 bases; unmatched junction bases: 11. Germline CDR1 reads SQVTM; CDR2 reads ANQGSEA. The CDR3: CSVAGLGLSEQYF. The DNA of the CDR3 is TGCAGCGTAGCAGGACTAGGACTAAGCGAGCAGTACTTC.

V gene TRBV3-1 (or the pseudogene TRBV3-2) combines with J gene TRBJ2-1; maybe TRBD2 (6 bases). The CDR3 totals 14 residues. Looked up from germline, CDR1 is LGHDT and CDR2 is YNNKEL (reference sequence). The V end was cut by 1 base, the J end by 6 bases, with 10 bases between. The CDR3 sequence is CASSQGRRGNEQFF. As DNA, the CDR3 is TGTGCCAGCAGCCAAGGGCGGAGGGGCAATGAGCAGTTCTTC.

In its sample, this clone was seen once. The chain has TRBV29-1 and TRBJ1-2; D is undetermined. The germline V gene has CDR1 SQVTM and CDR2 ANQGSEA. This CDR3 comprises 13 residues. V was trimmed by 0 bases and J by 6 bases, leaving 11 bases between them. The CDR3 DNA reads TGCAGCGTTGAAGACCCGAGGGAAGATGGCTACACCTTC. The encoded protein is CSVEDPREDGYTF.

The V and J genes are TRBV19 and TRBJ2-7; the match to TRBD1 covers 8 bases. In germline, CDR1 is LNHDA, CDR2 SQIVND (reference sequence). V lost 4 bases, J lost 2 bases, and 7 bases stayed unmatched. The CDR3 sequence is 15 residues long. CDR3 sequence (DNA): TGTGCCAGTAGTACCAGGACAGGGCCAACCTACGAGCAGTACTTC. Translated, it gives CASSTRTGPTYEQYF.

The J gene is TRBJ2-3, the V gene TRBV9; tentatively, D is TRBD2 (6 bases). The V end lost 3 bases, the J end lost 0 bases, and 14 bases lay between the germline ends. Germline V gene lookup returns CDR1 SGDLS and CDR2 YYNGEE. The CDR3 loop spans 16 amino acids. Here the CDR3 reads CASSALAEPSTDTQYF. The CDR3 region has the DNA TGTGCCAGCAGCGCTTTAGCGGAGCCTAGCACAGATACGCAGTATTTT.

The V call is TRBV10-2, the J call TRBJ1-1; TRBD1 matches at 8 bases. The V gene end was trimmed by 9 bases and the J gene end by 4 bases; junction bases not matched to a gene: 7. This CDR3 spans 13 amino acids. The germline V gene encodes CDR1 WSHSY and CDR2 SAAADI. The CDR3 coding sequence is TGCGCCAGTTCGACAGGGGATTTCACTGAAGCTTTCTTT. This translates into CASSTGDFTEAFF.

The genes are TRBV24-1 and TRBJ1-2; D not certain. Germline V gene data show CDR1 as KGHDR and CDR2 as SFDVKD. The ends were cut back, 4 bases at V and 2 bases at J, with 10 bases in the middle. The CDR3 totals 14 residues. This chain's CDR3 is CATSDPGANYGYTF. DNA of the CDR3: TGTGCCACCAGTGACCCCGGCGCAAACTATGGCTACACCTTC.

The chain carries TRBV28 and TRBJ1-2, with TRBD1 matching 7 bases. Germline V gene data show CDR1 as MDHEN and CDR2 as SYDVKM. The CDR3 sequence is 13 residues long. Germline trimming cut 6 bases from V and 5 bases from J; bases unmatched to any gene: 6. CDR3 loop: CASRGTVLYGYTF. CDR3 nucleotide sequence: TGTGCCAGCAGAGGGACAGTCTTATATGGCTACACCTTC.

This chain connects TRBV5-4 to TRBJ2-5; no clear D gene. V lost 0 bases and J 4 bases, leaving 7 bases between the germline ends. CDR1 is SGHNT, CDR2 YYREEE, per germline (reference sequence). The CDR3 extends over 13 amino acids. Written as DNA, the CDR3 is TGTGCCAGCAGCTTGGATGGCGCAGAGACCCAGTACTTC. Protein: CASSLDGAETQYF.

V usage is TRBV5-4 and J usage is TRBJ2-7, with 11 bases fitting TRBD2. Germline V lookup: CDR1 SGHNT, CDR2 YYREEE (reference sequence). The J segment lost 4 bases and the V segment lost 0 bases, leaving 12 bases of the junction unmatched. The length of the CDR3 is 18 residues. The CDR3 region has the DNA TGTGCCAGCAGCTTGGGGGCTGTTAGCGGGAGGGCCGGGTACGAGCAGTACTTC. Translating gives CASSLGAVSGRAGYEQYF.

The V call is TRBV15, the J call TRBJ2-2; 8 positions match TRBD2. CDR1 and CDR2 (germline): LNHNV, YYDKDF (reference sequence). V lost 0 bases and J lost 7; bases outside the gene matches: 7. This CDR3 has 16 amino acids. The DNA for the CDR3 is TGTGCCACCAGCAGAGATCCCGGGAGGGGTAGCGGGGAGCTGTTTTTT. It yields the protein CATSRDPGRGSGELFF.

The chain combines TRBV18 with TRBJ1-6; the match to TRBD1 covers 9 bases. The length of the CDR3 is 15 residues. The germline V gene has CDR1 KGHSH and CDR2 LQKENI. J lost 7 bases, V lost 0 bases, and 1 base had no gene match. CDR3 region: CASSPPGQGNSPLHF. In nucleotides, the CDR3 is TGTGCCAGCTCACCACCGGGACAGGGAAATTCACCCCTCCACTTT.

The chain employs TRBV29-1 and TRBJ1-5; 7 positions agree with TRBD1. V trimming: 7 bases; J trimming: 2 bases; junction bases outside the gene matches: 5. The CDR3 is 13 residues long. Germline CDR1 SQVTM, CDR2 ANQGSEA. In DNA, the CDR3 is TGCAGCGCCGGGACAGCACGCAATCAGCCCCAGCATTTT. This encodes CSAGTARNQPQHF. Full variable domain (missing parts from reference TRBV29-1 and TRBJ1-5): SAVISQKPSRDICQRGTSLTIQCQVDSQVTMMFWYRQQPGQSLTLIATANQGSEATYESGFVIDKFPISRPNLTFSTLTVSNMSPEDSSIYLCSAGTARNQPQHFGDGTRLSIL.

The chain uses TRBV10-3 and TRBJ1-5; 11 bases match TRBD1. The germline gives CDR1 ENHRY, CDR2 SYGVKD. The CDR3 has 17 residues. Unmatched junction bases numbered 11, after V lost 10 bases and J lost 0 bases. The CDR3 is CATSAGQGVYSNQPQHF. The CDR3 DNA follows: TGTGCCACCTCGGCGGGACAGGGGGTCTATAGCAATCAGCCCCAGCATTTT.

This clone was found once. The chain employs TRBV5-1 and TRBJ2-4; possible D gene TRBD2, 6 bases. This CDR3 spans 16 amino acids. Per germline, CDR1 SGHRS and CDR2 YFSETQ. V was cut by 0 bases and J by 0 bases, with 10 bases left in between. This chain's CDR3 is CASSLETGLAKNIQYF. DNA of the CDR3: TGCGCCAGCAGCTTGGAGACGGGACTAGCCAAAAACATTCAGTACTTC.

This clone was detected a few times. V usage is TRBV3-1 (or the pseudogene TRBV3-2) and J usage is TRBJ2-2, with D hard to call. The V gene lost 4 bases and the J gene lost 4 bases, with 10 bases spanning the gap. Germline CDR1 LGHDT, CDR2 YNNKEL (reference sequence). This CDR3 contains 14 residues. The CDR3: CASSPVPGTGELFF. The CDR3 DNA is TGTGCCAGCAGCCCGGTCCCGGGCACCGGGGAGCTGTTTTTT.

The V and J genes are TRBV29-1 and TRBJ1-3, with D unresolved. Trimming pared 7 bases from V and 1 base from J, leaving 5 bases between. Germline V gives CDR1 SQVTM, CDR2 ANQGSEA. The CDR3 extends over 11 amino acids. The CDR3 nucleotides read TGCAGCGCTAGTTCTGGAAACACCATATATTTT. Translation gives CSASSGNTIYF.

The rearrangement uses TRBV25-1 and TRBJ2-2, with D possibly TRBD1 on 8 matching bases. The V end lost 6 bases, the J end lost 7 bases, and 12 bases lay between the germline ends. Germline CDR1 is MGHDK and CDR2 is SYGVNS. This CDR3 has 13 amino acids. The DNA for the CDR3 is TGTGCCAGCAGGGACAGGGAGGGCGGGGAGCTGTTTTTT. Encoded protein: CASRDREGGELFF.

This chain uses TRBV27 with TRBJ2-1; 9 bases match TRBD1. Looked up from germline, CDR1 is MNHEY and CDR2 is SMNVEV (reference sequence). The CDR3 spans 17 residues. J was trimmed by 0 bases and V by 6 bases; bases with no gene match: 9. Here the CDR3 reads CASRRYWDRDSYNEQFF. For the CDR3, the DNA is TGTGCCAGCAGGAGATATTGGGACAGGGACTCCTACAATGAGCAGTTCTTC.